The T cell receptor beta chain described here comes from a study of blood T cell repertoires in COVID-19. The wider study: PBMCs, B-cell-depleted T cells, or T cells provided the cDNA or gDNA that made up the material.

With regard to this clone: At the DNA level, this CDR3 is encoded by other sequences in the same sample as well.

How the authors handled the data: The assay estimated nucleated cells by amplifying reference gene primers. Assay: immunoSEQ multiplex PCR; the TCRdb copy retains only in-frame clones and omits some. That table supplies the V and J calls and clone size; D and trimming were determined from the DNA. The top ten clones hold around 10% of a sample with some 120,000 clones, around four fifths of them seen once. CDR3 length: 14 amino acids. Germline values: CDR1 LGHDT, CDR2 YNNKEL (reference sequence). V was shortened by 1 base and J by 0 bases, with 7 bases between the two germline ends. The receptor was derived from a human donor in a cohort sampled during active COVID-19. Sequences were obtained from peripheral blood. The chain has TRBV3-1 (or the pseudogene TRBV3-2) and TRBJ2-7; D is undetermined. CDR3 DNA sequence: TGTGCCAGCAGCCAAGGTTCCGTCTCCTACGAGCAGTACTTC. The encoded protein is CASSQGSVSYEQYF.